This TCR beta chain came from a study of OX40 agonist ivuxolimab in advanced cancers. A note on the overall study: Ivuxolimab, which targeted the costimulatory receptor OX40 (CD134), was an agonistic, fully human IgG2 monoclonal antibody. Intravenous ivuxolimab was administered to patients every 2 weeks at six dose levels: 0.01, 0.1, 0.3, 1.5, 3 and 10 mg/kg. Of the approximately 50 dose-escalation patients, hepatocellular carcinoma was present in around 19, melanoma in approximately 15, renal cell carcinoma in 9 and head and neck cancer in 9. In the dose-escalation cohort, over 65% of patients were male, and the mean age was roughly 60 years, with a range of about 23 to 80. Patients were allowed to have had prior anti-PD-1, anti-PD-L1 or anti-CTLA-4 therapy, and around 41% of the dose-escalation patients had previously received checkpoint inhibitors. Partial responses occurred in three dose-escalation patients: two with cutaneous melanoma and one with hepatocellular carcinoma. The point of sequencing TCRbeta in the periphery was to test whether ivuxolimab changed TCR sequence diversity and drove clonal T-cell expansion. The paper covers the monotherapy dose-escalation part of the phase I ivuxolimab trial, which included N ≈ 50 patients. General findings and caveats noted by the study authors: After ivuxolimab, more expanded clones were found on average in CD8+ T cells than in CD4+ T cells. Antigen specificity was not determined for the clonally expanded peripheral T cells. At doses of 0.1 to 3.0 mg/kg, clonal expansion of both CD4+ and CD8+ T cells in blood was seen between baseline and week 6. In partial responders in the 0.1-3.0 mg/kg groups, normalized peripheral clonal expansion was found to be among the lowest, especially among CD8+ T cells. Low levels of normalized T-cell clonal expansion were also seen in some patients who did not respond.

Here V drops 4 bases and J drops 4 bases, and the junction holds 3 bases not matched to any gene. From the germline V gene, CDR1 is SNHLY and CDR2 is FYNNEI. The CDR3 contains 14 residues, cysteine and phenylalanine counted. Only CDR3 DNA remains: 42 bases, in frame from the first base. Concerning this clone itself: The clone's antigen remains unknown. The sample holds no much larger clone one base away, and base qualities are not on file.

Patients with a history of autoimmune disease or receiving systemic immunosuppression were excluded from the trial. In every dose cohort, peripheral blood was drawn for TCR sequencing at baseline, cycle 4 day 1, and cycle 7 day 1. Samples came from an open-label, multicenter, first-in-human phase I dose-escalation trial of ivuxolimab. Adults with locally advanced or metastatic head and neck squamous cell, hepatocellular, melanoma or renal cell carcinoma were enrolled in the trial. Before TCR sequencing, CD4+ and CD8+ T cells were separately sorted from peripheral blood. Genomic DNA was isolated from the sorted cells so that the TCRbeta CDR3 region could be sequenced. The immunoSEQ Assay was used for sequencing of TCRbeta CDR3 regions. This immuneACCESS table, as held by TCRdb, lists in-frame sequences with V and J called but not all clones. Of the missing ones, under half trace to an unresolved V gene in checked studies; the others have no known cause. The sample includes fewer than 65,000 clones, with roughly 90% observed a single time. Around 4.8% of the sample rests with the top ten.

Source: CD4+ or CD8+ T cells sorted from blood, taken in a trial of the OX40 agonist ivuxolimab. The clonotype comes from an adult with an advanced solid tumor such as melanoma, head and neck, liver or kidney cancer. The chain is encoded by TRBV2 joined to TRBJ2-1; 8 bases in between match TRBD2. Here the CDR3 is given as CASSGRGGYNEQFF. Read as DNA, the sequence is TGTGCCAGCAGTGGACGGGGGGGATACAATGAGCAGTTCTTC.